One sample yielded the 14 T cell receptor beta chains listed below, sequenced in a study of CD8+CD57+ T cells in acquired aplastic anemia. Both TCR beta VDJ combination and CDR3 sequence profiling were carried out. Genomic DNA was the template for this profiling. TCRdb re-analysed the reads in MiXCR, keeping a single row per CDR3 protein. The profile shows some 150,000 distinct CDR3 sequences, around 50% of them singletons. Whoever was chosen for sequencing had shown CD8+CD57+ cell expansion by flow cytometry. The sequenced sample was sorted CD4+, CD8+, or CD8+CD57+ T cells (not recorded which) from PBMCs. The receptor source for this set is a human donor with aplastic anemia.

This sequence joins TRBV15 and TRBJ1-2; D remains unclear. V dropped 0 bases and J dropped 8 bases, with 10 bases sitting between them. The CDR3 is made up of 13 amino acids. Germline V gene data show CDR1 as LNHNV and CDR2 as YYDKDF (reference sequence). CDR3 DNA: TGTGCCACCAGCAGAGAGTACGGGCGGGGCTACACCTTC. It encodes CATSREYGRGYTF. Based on the CDR3 plus reference TRBV15 and TRBJ1-2, the full variable domain is DAMVIQNPRYQVTQFGKPVTLSCSQTLNHNVMYWYQQKSSQAPKLLFHYYDKDFNNEADTPDNFQSRRPNTSFCFLDIRSPGLGDTAMYLCATSREYGRGYTFGSGTRLTVV.

CDR3 nucleotides: TGTGCCAGCAGCTTAGGTTGGTATGGCTACACCTTC. As protein: CASSLGWYGYTF. V is TRBV7-2 and J is TRBJ1-2; D gene unclear. Germline lookup yields CDR1 SGHTA and CDR2 FQGNSA. The CDR3 spans 12 residues. V was trimmed by 1 base and J by 5 bases, leaving 5 bases between them.

This clonotype was detected ten times or more. The chain links TRBV11-2 to TRBJ2-1; D is unresolved. This CDR3 spans 16 amino acids. From germline, CDR1 is SGHAT and CDR2 FQNNGV. V lost 2 bases and J 0 bases, leaving 11 bases between the germline ends. The CDR3 region has the DNA TGTGCCAGCAGCTTAAGGGCGTCGAGCTCCTACAATGAGCAGTTCTTC. It yields the protein CASSLRASSSYNEQFF.

This clonotype was detected ten times or more. The germline gene is not matched at one end of the junction; a read error may be the cause. The genes are TRBV5-1 and TRBJ2-3; the match to TRBD2 covers 16 bases. CDR1 is SGHRS and CDR2 is YFSETQ in the germline V gene. The CDR3 contains 17 residues. In DNA form, the CDR3 reads TGCACCAGCAGCACCGGGACTAGCGGGGGGGCACAGGATACGCAGTATTTT. Encoded protein: CTSSTGTSGGAQDTQYF.

The V and J genes are TRBV5-4 and TRBJ1-2; 7 bases line up with TRBD1. The junction had 8 bases not matched to a gene; V was cut back by 6 bases and J by 6 bases. The CDR3 is made up of 13 amino acids. From germline, CDR1 is SGHNT and CDR2 YYREEE (reference sequence). CDR3 DNA sequence: TGTGCCAGCAATTTACAGGGGATAGATGGCTACACCTTC. Translated, it gives CASNLQGIDGYTF.

This clonotype came up many times. The J gene is TRBJ1-2, the V gene TRBV4-3; TRBD1 might be the D (6 bases). The CDR3 consists of 15 residues. Germline CDR1 and CDR2: LGHNA and YSLEER. Deletions cut 3 bases from V and 5 bases from J, with 16 bases between. CDR3 sequence: CASSQRGAASYGYTF. The CDR3 DNA reads as TGCGCCAGCAGCCAGAGGGGGGCCGCTTCATATGGCTACACCTTC.

The chain combines TRBV19 with TRBJ2-1; 7 bases are shared with TRBD1. CDR3 length: 13 residues. In germline, CDR1 is LNHDA, CDR2 SQIVND (reference sequence). V gave up 7 bases and J gave up 7 bases; unmatched junction bases: 7. The CDR3: CASMGQFGNEQFF. DNA for the CDR3: TGTGCCAGTATGGGACAGTTTGGGAATGAGCAGTTCTTC.

The rearrangement joins TRBV10-1 to TRBJ1-5; D unclear. Germline CDR1 WNHNN, CDR2 SYGVQD (reference sequence). V lost 4 bases to trimming and J lost 2 bases, with 6 bases between them. The length of the CDR3 is 13 residues. CDR3 sequence reads: CASSGAGNQPQHF. CDR3 coding DNA: TGCGCCAGCAGTGGGGCGGGCAATCAGCCCCAGCATTTT.

CDR3: CATSDDRGRQETQYF. CDR3 sequence (DNA): TGTGCCACCAGTGATGACAGGGGGCGGCAAGAGACCCAGTACTTC. The gene calls are TRBV24-1 and TRBJ2-5; 10 bases are a match to TRBD1. Germline CDR1 reads KGHDR; CDR2 reads SFDVKD. V lost 3 bases to trimming and J lost 2 bases; unmatched junction nucleotides: 2. The CDR3 is 15 residues long.

The chain employs TRBV7-6 and TRBJ1-2; 10 nucleotides match TRBD1. Germline values: CDR1 SGHVS, CDR2 FNYEAQ. J gave up 6 bases and V 5 bases, and 3 bases lay outside the gene matches. The CDR3 is 13 residues long. The CDR3 DNA sequence: TGTGCCAGCAGCGAGGGACAGGGGAATGGCTACACCTTC. Amino acids: CASSEGQGNGYTF.

As for this clonotype: This may be a read error, as it is one base from a much larger clone. The DNA is left out, because the CDR3 cannot be placed on it with certainty; the CDR3 is given as TCRdb lists it. V and J are TRBV10-3 and TRBJ1-3; TRBD1 is the table's D call and was not checked against the DNA. The germline CDR1 and CDR2 sequences are ENHRY and SYGVKD. 15 amino acids form the CDR3, both terminal residues included. The CDR3 loop is CAGSTSGGSGNTIYF.

This clonotype was counted many times. The chain combines TRBV7-8 with TRBJ2-5, with TRBD1 as a possible D gene (6 bases). The CDR3 length is 15 residues. The V gene's germline CDR1 is SGHVS and CDR2 FQNEAQ. Between the trimmed V and J ends, which lost 2 bases and 1 base, there was a span of 11 bases. The CDR3 nucleotides read TGTGCCAGCAGCTTAAACCCAGGGGCCCAAGAGACCCAGTACTTC. Residues: CASSLNPGAQETQYF.

The chain combines TRBV5-6 with TRBJ1-2; 8 bases fit TRBD1. The V and J ends lost 5 bases and 4 bases, in that order; junction bases with no gene match: 7. This CDR3 region has 14 residues. Germline V gene lookup returns CDR1 SGHDT and CDR2 YYEEEE. The CDR3 region is CASRSTTGAYGYTF. The DNA for the CDR3 is TGTGCCAGCAGATCCACGACAGGGGCCTATGGCTACACCTTC.

The chain links TRBV2 to TRBJ1-2; tentatively, D is TRBD1 (6 bases). V was trimmed by 10 bases and J by 4 bases, leaving 16 bases between them. The V gene's germline CDR1 is SNHLY and CDR2 FYNNEI. This CDR3 is 13 amino acids long. As DNA, the CDR3 is TGTGCCACCGGGAGGGGGAATAGCTATGGCTACACCTTC. Protein: CATGRGNSYGYTF.